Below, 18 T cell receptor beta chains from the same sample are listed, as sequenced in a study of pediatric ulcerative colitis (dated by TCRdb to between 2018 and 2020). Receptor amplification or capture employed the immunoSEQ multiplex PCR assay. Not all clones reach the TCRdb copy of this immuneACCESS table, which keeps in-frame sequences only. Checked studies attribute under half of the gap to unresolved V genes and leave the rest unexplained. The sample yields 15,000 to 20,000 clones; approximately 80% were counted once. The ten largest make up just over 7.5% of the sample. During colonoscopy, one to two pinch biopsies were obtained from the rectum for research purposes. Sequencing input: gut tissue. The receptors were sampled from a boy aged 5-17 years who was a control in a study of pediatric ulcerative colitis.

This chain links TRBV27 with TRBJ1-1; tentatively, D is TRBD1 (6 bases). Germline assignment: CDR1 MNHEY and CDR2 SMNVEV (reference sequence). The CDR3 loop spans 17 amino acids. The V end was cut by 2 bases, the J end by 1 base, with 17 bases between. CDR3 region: CASSLTPHREENTEAFF. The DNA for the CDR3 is TGTGCCAGCAGTTTAACTCCCCACAGGGAAGAGAACACTGAAGCTTTCTTT.

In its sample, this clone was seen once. The CDR3 is CASINRDLNEQFF. The CDR3 nucleotides read TGCGCCAGCATAAACAGGGATCTTAATGAGCAGTTCTTC. The chain has TRBV5-1 and TRBJ2-1, with D perhaps TRBD1 (6 bases). CDR3 length: 13 residues. The V and J ends lost 6 bases and 7 bases respectively, with 14 bases between them. Germline assignment: CDR1 SGHRS and CDR2 YFSETQ.

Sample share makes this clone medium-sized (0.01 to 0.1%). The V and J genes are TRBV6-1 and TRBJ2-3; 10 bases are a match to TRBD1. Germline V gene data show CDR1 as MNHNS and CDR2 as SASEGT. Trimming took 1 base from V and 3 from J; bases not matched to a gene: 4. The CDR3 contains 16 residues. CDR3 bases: TGTGCCAGCAGTGAAGTACCGGGACAGGGGACAGATACGCAGTATTTT. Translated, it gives CASSEVPGQGTDTQYF.

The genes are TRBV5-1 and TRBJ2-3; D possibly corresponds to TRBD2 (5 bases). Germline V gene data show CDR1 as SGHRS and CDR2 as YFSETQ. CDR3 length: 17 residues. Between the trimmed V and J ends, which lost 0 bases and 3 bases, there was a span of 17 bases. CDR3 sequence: CASSLGTPWERTDTQYF. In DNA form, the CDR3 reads TGCGCCAGCAGCTTGGGCACCCCGTGGGAGAGGACAGATACGCAGTATTTT.

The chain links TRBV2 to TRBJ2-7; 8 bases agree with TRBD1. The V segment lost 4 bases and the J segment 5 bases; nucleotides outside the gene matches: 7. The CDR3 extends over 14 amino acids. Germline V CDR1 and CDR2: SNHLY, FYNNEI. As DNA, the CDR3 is TGTGCCAGCAGTGGTTGGACAGGGAGTCACGAGCAGTACTTC. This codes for CASSGWTGSHEQYF.

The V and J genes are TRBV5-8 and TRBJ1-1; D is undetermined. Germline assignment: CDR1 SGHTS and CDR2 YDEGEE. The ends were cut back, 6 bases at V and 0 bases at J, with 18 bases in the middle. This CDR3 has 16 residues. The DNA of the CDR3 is TGTGCCAGCACCCGTCACCTTGGCCTCATGAACACTGAAGCTTTCTTT. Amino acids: CASTRHLGLMNTEAFF.

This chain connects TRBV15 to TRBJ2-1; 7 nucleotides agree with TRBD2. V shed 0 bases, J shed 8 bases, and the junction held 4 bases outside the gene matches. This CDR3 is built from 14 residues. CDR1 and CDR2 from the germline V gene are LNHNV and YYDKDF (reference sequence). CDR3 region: CATSRDRAGDEQFF. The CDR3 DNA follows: TGTGCCACCAGCAGAGATCGGGCGGGGGATGAGCAGTTCTTC.

This CDR3 is CASKPLIMNTEAFF. In nucleotides, the CDR3 is TGCGCCAGCAAGCCTCTTATCATGAACACTGAAGCTTTCTTT. This chain links TRBV5-1 with TRBJ1-1; no clear D gene. The CDR3 loop spans 14 amino acids. Germline V gene lookup returns CDR1 SGHRS and CDR2 YFSETQ. V shed 6 bases and J shed 0 bases, with 12 bases lying between them.

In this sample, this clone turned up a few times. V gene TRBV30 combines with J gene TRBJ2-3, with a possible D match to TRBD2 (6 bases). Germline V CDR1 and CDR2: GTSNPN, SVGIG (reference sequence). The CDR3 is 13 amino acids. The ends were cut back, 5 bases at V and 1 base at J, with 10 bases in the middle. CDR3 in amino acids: CAWSSGGTDTQYF. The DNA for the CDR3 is TGTGCCTGGTCATCGGGAGGCACAGATACGCAGTATTTT.

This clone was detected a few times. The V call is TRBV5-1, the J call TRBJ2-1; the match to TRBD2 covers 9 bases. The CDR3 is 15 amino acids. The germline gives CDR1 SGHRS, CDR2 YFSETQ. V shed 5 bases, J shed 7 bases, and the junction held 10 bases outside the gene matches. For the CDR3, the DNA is TGCGCCAGCAGGGGCGGGGGGGCCGCCGAGAATGAGCAGTTCTTC. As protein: CASRGGGAAENEQFF.

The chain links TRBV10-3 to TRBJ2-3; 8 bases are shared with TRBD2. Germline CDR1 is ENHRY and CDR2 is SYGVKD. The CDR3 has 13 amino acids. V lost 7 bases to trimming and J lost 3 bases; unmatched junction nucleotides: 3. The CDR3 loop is CAIMAGGTDTQYF. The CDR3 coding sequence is TGTGCCATCATGGCGGGAGGAACAGATACGCAGTATTTT.

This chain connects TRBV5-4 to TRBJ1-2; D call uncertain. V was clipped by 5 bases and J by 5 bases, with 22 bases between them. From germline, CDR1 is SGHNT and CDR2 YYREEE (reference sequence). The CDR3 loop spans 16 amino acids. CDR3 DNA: TGTGCCAGCAGTTATAATCTGCCCCGGACGGCATATGGCTACACCTTC. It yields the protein CASSYNLPRTAYGYTF.

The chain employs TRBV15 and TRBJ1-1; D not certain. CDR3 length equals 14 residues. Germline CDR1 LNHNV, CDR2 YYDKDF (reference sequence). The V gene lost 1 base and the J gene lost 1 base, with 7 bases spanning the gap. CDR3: CATSRVRENTEAFF. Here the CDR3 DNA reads TGTGCCACCAGCAGAGTACGGGAGAACACTGAAGCTTTCTTT.

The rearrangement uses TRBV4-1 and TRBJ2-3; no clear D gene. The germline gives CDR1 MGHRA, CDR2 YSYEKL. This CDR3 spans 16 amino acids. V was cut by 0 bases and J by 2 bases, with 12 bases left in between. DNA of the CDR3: TGCGCCAGCAGCCAAGAAGGCAGCTTAACCACAGATACGCAGTATTTT. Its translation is CASSQEGSLTTDTQYF.

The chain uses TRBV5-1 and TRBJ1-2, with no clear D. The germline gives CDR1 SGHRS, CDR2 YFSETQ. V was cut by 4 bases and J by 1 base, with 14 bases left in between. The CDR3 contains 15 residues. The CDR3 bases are TGCGCCAGCAGCACCTTCGAGTCAAGTAACTATGGCTACACCTTC. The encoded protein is CASSTFESSNYGYTF.

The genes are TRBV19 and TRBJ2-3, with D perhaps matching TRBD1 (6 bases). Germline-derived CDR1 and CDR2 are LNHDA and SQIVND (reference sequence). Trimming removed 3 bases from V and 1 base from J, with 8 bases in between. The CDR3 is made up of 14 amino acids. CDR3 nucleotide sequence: TGTGCCAGTAGTATTAACAGGGGCACAGATACGCAGTATTTT. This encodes CASSINRGTDTQYF.

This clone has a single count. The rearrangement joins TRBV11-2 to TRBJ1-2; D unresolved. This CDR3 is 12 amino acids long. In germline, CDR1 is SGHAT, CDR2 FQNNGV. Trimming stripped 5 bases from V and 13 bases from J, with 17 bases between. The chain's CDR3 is CASSPWNKEGTF. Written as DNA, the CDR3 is TGTGCCAGCAGCCCCTGGAACAAAGAGGGCACCTTC.

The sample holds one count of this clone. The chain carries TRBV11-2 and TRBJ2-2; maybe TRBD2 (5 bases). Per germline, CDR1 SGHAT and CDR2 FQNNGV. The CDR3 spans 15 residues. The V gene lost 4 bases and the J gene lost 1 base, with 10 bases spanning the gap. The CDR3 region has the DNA TGTGCCAGCAGCTCCGCGGGCCTGAACACCGGGGAGCTGTTTTTT. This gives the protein CASSSAGLNTGELFF.